One sample yielded the 24 T cell receptor beta chains listed below, sequenced in a study of OX40 agonist ivuxolimab in advanced cancers. Generated by immunoSEQ multiplex PCR, the TCRdb table keeps only in-frame clones and is missing some. The table lists roughly 76,000 clones, approximately 90% of them singletons, with under 10% in the top ten. The specimen was CD4+ or CD8+ T cells sorted from blood, collected in a trial of the OX40 agonist ivuxolimab. The receptor set was obtained from an adult with an advanced solid tumor such as melanoma, head and neck, liver or kidney cancer.

This chain links TRBV20-1 with TRBJ2-1; the D gene is possibly TRBD1 (5 bases). The germline V and J ends were trimmed by 1 base and 11 bases, with 9 bases remaining between them. The CDR3 totals 11 residues. Per germline, CDR1 DFQATT and CDR2 SNEGSKA (reference sequence). The CDR3 here is CSARVGPKQFF. DNA for the CDR3: TGCAGTGCTAGAGTGGGGCCGAAGCAGTTCTTC.

The V and J genes are TRBV25-1 and TRBJ1-3; D unresolved. Between the trimmed V and J ends, which lost 3 bases and 0 bases, there was a span of 9 bases. This CDR3 is 15 amino acids long. Germline loops: CDR1 MGHDK, CDR2 SYGVNS. Here the CDR3 reads CASSDIVSSGNTIYF. DNA of the CDR3: TGTGCCAGCAGTGATATAGTGAGCTCTGGAAACACCATATATTTT.

V gene TRBV7-6 combines with J gene TRBJ2-7, with TRBD2 as a possible D gene (5 bases). Germline loops: CDR1 SGHVS, CDR2 FNYEAQ. The CDR3 contains 15 residues. V shed 2 bases and J shed 3 bases, with 14 bases lying between them. The CDR3 is CASSLFSGGGYEQYF. The CDR3 DNA follows: TGTGCCAGCAGCTTATTTTCGGGTGGAGGCTACGAGCAGTACTTC.

This sequence joins TRBV29-1 and TRBJ1-2; TRBD1 agrees at 9 bases. Trimming at V came to 5 bases and at J to 4 bases, leaving 8 bases not matched to a gene. Germline V gene lookup returns CDR1 SQVTM and CDR2 ANQGSEA. The CDR3 runs 14 residues. This CDR3 is CSVPPGQGSYGYTF. CDR3 in DNA: TGCAGCGTTCCCCCGGGACAGGGTAGCTATGGCTACACCTTC.

Only a few counts were recorded for this clone. This chain connects TRBV28 to TRBJ1-5, with D unresolved. Per germline, CDR1 MDHEN and CDR2 SYDVKM. The CDR3 extends over 16 amino acids. V shed 1 base and J shed 0 bases, with 10 bases lying between them. In DNA form, the CDR3 reads TGTGCCAGCAGTTTATTGGCCAGCTATAGCAATCAGCCCCAGCATTTT. Encoded protein: CASSLLASYSNQPQHF.

The rearrangement links TRBV7-6 to TRBJ1-2, with D possibly being TRBD1 (6 bases). Germline V gene data show CDR1 as SGHVS and CDR2 as FNYEAQ. The CDR3 is 15 residues long. With 3 bases removed from V and 6 bases from J, the gap between germline ends came to 17 bases. The CDR3 DNA is TGTGCCAGCAGCTTGAGGTCCTCAGGGGCGGATGGCTACACCTTC. It yields the protein CASSLRSSGADGYTF.

The V gene is TRBV30, the J gene TRBJ2-3; D unclear. This CDR3 has 14 amino acids. Trimming took 1 base from V and 1 from J, leaving 9 bases between them. Germline assignment: CDR1 GTSNPN and CDR2 SVGIG (reference sequence). The CDR3 DNA reads TGTGCCTGGAGTGCCACCAAGGGCACAGATACGCAGTATTTT. Residues: CAWSATKGTDTQYF.

The J gene is TRBJ2-3, the V gene TRBV11-1; 10 nucleotides align to TRBD1. CDR1 SGHAT and CDR2 FQDESV come from the germline V gene (reference sequence). V was pared by 4 bases and J by 3 bases, with 4 bases of the junction left unmatched. The CDR3 length is 15 residues. In nucleotides, the CDR3 is TGTGCCAGCAGCTATATGGGACAGGGGACAGATACGCAGTATTTT. Protein sequence: CASSYMGQGTDTQYF. Based on the CDR3 plus reference TRBV11-1 and TRBJ2-3, the full variable domain is EAEVAQSPRYKITEKSQAVAFWCDPISGHATLYWYRQILGQGPELLVQFQDESVVDDSQLPKDRFSAERLKGVDSTLKIQPAELGDSAMYLCASSYMGQGTDTQYFGPGTRLTVL.

This chain connects TRBV9 to TRBJ2-2; D may be TRBD1 (6 bases). CDR1 and CDR2 from the germline V gene are SGDLS and YYNGEE. This CDR3 has 17 residues. V was cut by 3 bases and J by 5 bases, with 20 bases left in between. Here the CDR3 reads CASSENRESISTGELFF. The CDR3 coding sequence is TGTGCCAGCAGCGAAAACAGGGAATCTATTAGTACCGGGGAGCTGTTTTTT.

This clone was observed a handful of times. The CDR3 here is CALVPFTAFF. CDR3 bases: TGTGCCCTGGTTCCCTTTACGGCTTTCTTT. The rearrangement joins TRBV30 to TRBJ1-1; unclear D gene. The CDR3 covers 10 residues. Germline CDR1 GTSNPN, CDR2 SVGIG (reference sequence). V lost 8 bases to trimming and J lost 11 bases, with 15 bases between them.

This clone was seen a handful of times. The V gene is TRBV6-6, the J gene TRBJ2-2; no firm D call. Germline loops: CDR1 MNHNY, CDR2 SVGAGI (reference sequence). V lost 4 bases and J lost 1, with 7 bases in between. CDR3 length: 14 amino acids. This chain's CDR3 is CASSWHGNTGELFF. In DNA form, the CDR3 reads TGTGCCAGCAGTTGGCATGGGAACACCGGGGAGCTGTTTTTT.

The J gene is TRBJ1-1, the V gene TRBV15, with 9 bases lining up with TRBD1. V trimming: 5 bases; J trimming: 6 bases; junction bases outside the gene matches: 10. Per germline, CDR1 LNHNV and CDR2 YYDKDF (reference sequence). The CDR3 has 15 residues. CDR3 loop: CATSVYRGRSAEAFF. CDR3 DNA sequence: TGTGCCACCAGCGTATACAGGGGGCGGAGCGCTGAAGCTTTCTTT.

The genes are TRBV11-2 and TRBJ2-7; 10 bases agree with TRBD1. V trimming: 1 base; J trimming: 3 bases; junction bases outside the gene matches: 0. In germline, CDR1 is SGHAT, CDR2 FQNNGV. This CDR3 contains 14 residues. The CDR3 DNA reads TGTGCCAGCAGCTTAGGGACAGGGGGCTACGAGCAGTACTTC. It is translated as CASSLGTGGYEQYF. Full variable domain (missing parts from reference TRBV11-2 and TRBJ2-7): EAGVAQSPRYKIIEKRQSVAFWCNPISGHATLYWYQQILGQGPKLLIQFQNNGVVDDSQLPKDRFSAERLKGVDSTLKIQPAKLEDSAVYLCASSLGTGGYEQYFGPGTRLTVT.

This chain joins TRBV7-6 and TRBJ2-7; D may match TRBD1 or TRBD2 (6 bases each). This CDR3 is 15 amino acids long. Germline CDR1 SGHVS, CDR2 FNYEAQ. V gave up 0 bases and J gave up 2 bases, with 11 bases separating them. The CDR3 loop reads CASSLAGGQTYEQYF. In DNA form, the CDR3 reads TGTGCCAGCAGCTTAGCGGGGGGCCAAACCTACGAGCAGTACTTC.

In this sample, this clone turned up once. This chain connects TRBV10-3 to TRBJ1-5; no reliable D call. This CDR3 is 14 amino acids long. CDR1 is ENHRY, CDR2 SYGVKD, per germline. The V end was cut by 0 bases, the J end by 6 bases, with 9 bases between. The CDR3 nucleotides are TGTGCCATCAGTGAGTCGGAGGGCAGTCAGCCCCAGCATTTT. Translation gives CAISESEGSQPQHF.

The chain has TRBV2 and TRBJ2-1; the D is unclear. CDR3 length: 14 amino acids. The germline gives CDR1 SNHLY, CDR2 FYNNEI. V lost 8 bases and J lost 0, with 11 bases in between. Here the CDR3 DNA reads TGTGCCAGCCGAGACACGTCCTCCTACAATGAGCAGTTCTTC. Protein product: CASRDTSSYNEQFF.

The chain recombines TRBV19 with TRBJ2-7; D possibly matches TRBD1 or TRBD2 (5 bases each). V was clipped by 3 bases and J by 4 bases, with 13 bases between them. The CDR3 totals 14 residues. Germline lookup yields CDR1 LNHDA and CDR2 SQIVND (reference sequence). CDR3 region: CASSILPGTYEQYF. CDR3 coding DNA: TGTGCCAGTAGTATCCTTCCGGGGACGTACGAGCAGTACTTC.

The chain recombines TRBV6-5 with TRBJ2-1; D is ambiguous. This CDR3 is 14 amino acids long. Trimming took 2 bases from V and 5 from J, leaving 10 bases between them. In germline, CDR1 is MNHEY, CDR2 SVGAGI. CDR3 coding DNA: TGTGCCAGCAGTTACCTGGACGGAAACAATGAGCAGTTCTTC. Its protein product is CASSYLDGNNEQFF.

The chain carries TRBV5-1 and TRBJ2-1; perhaps TRBD1 as D (5 bases). Germline lookup yields CDR1 SGHRS and CDR2 YFSETQ. The V and J ends lost 0 bases and 3 bases respectively, with 10 bases between them. CDR3 length: 15 amino acids. The CDR3 nucleotides are TGCGCCAGCAGCTTGGAGTGGGGCGACTACAATGAGCAGTTCTTC. As protein: CASSLEWGDYNEQFF. Full variable domain (missing parts from reference TRBV5-1 and TRBJ2-1): KAGVTQTPRYLIKTRGQQVTLSCSPISGHRSVSWYQQTPGQGLQFLFEYFSETQRNKGNFPGRFSGRQFSNSRSEMNVSTLELGDSALYLCASSLEWGDYNEQFFGPGTRLTVL.

V gene TRBV7-8 combines with J gene TRBJ1-2; 7 positions agree with TRBD1. J gave up 0 bases and V 5 bases, and 9 bases lay outside the gene matches. The germline CDR1 and CDR2 sequences are SGHVS and FQNEAQ. The CDR3 loop spans 16 amino acids. CDR3 loop: CASSRRDSGPNYGYTF. CDR3 DNA: TGTGCCAGCAGCCGGAGGGACAGCGGACCTAACTATGGCTACACCTTC.

The chain is built from TRBV7-8 and TRBJ2-5; either TRBD1 or TRBD2 may supply D (6 bases each). The CDR3 is made up of 17 amino acids. Germline CDR1 and CDR2: SGHVS and FQNEAQ. The V and J ends lost 3 bases and 5 bases respectively, with 22 bases between them. CDR3 DNA: TGTGCCAGCAGCTTTACTCCCGAGGGGGGATCGGGGGAGACCCAGTACTTC. Its protein is CASSFTPEGGSGETQYF.

On this clone: This CDR3 is also generated by other DNA sequences in the sample. V is TRBV9 and J is TRBJ2-7, with D unclear. The ends were cut back, 0 bases at V and 0 bases at J, with 7 bases in the middle. Looked up from germline, CDR1 is SGDLS and CDR2 is YYNGEE. The CDR3 is 14 residues long. The CDR3 spells CASSVGGSSYEQYF. The CDR3 DNA sequence: TGTGCCAGCAGCGTAGGGGGAAGCTCCTACGAGCAGTACTTC.

V gene TRBV4-3 combines with J gene TRBJ2-1; D remains ambiguous. V shed 0 bases and J shed 1 base, with 10 bases lying between them. This CDR3 contains 16 residues. Per germline, CDR1 LGHNA and CDR2 YSLEER. CDR3 in DNA: TGCGCCAGCAGCCAAGAGAGAGGACCATCCTACAATGAGCAGTTCTTC. This encodes CASSQERGPSYNEQFF.

The chain couples TRBV12-5 to TRBJ2-2; 7 bases fit TRBD1. Germline CDR1 and CDR2: LGHNT and FRNRAP. V lost 10 bases and J lost 0; bases outside the gene matches: 8. The CDR3 is 15 residues long. CDR3 nucleotide sequence: TGTGCTACTGGGTGGGGGACAGCGAACACCGGGGAGCTGTTTTTT. It codes for CATGWGTANTGELFF.